Given below is one T cell receptor beta chain in context. Its antigen is not identified. These donors counted as nominally healthy when sampled, but unrecorded immune exposures were likely. This specimen belongs to a study of cytomegalovirus exposure and HLA in healthy donors. Study results and limitations: TCR beta V- and J-gene trimming, according to a later analysis, was linked to a missense DCLRE1C variant. Data from an earlier analysis indicated that most TCR beta V segments were productive either about 90% or about 30% of the time. Among the CMV-associated chains, a few were confirmed in vitro as specific for CMV antigens.

Germline V CDR1 and CDR2: MDHEN, SYDVKM. The CDR3 contains 16 residues. V lost 2 bases to trimming and J lost 7 bases; unmatched junction nucleotides: 12. The PCR made use of 60 Vbeta and 13 Jbeta primers. Profiling relied on immunoSEQ multiplex PCR, and the TCRdb table lists in-frame clones only, not all of them. The repertoire has about 160,000 clones, just under 80% of them found once; the top ten carry 1.3%. Sequencing was performed on PBMCs. The chain carries TRBV28 and TRBJ2-7; 9 nucleotides line up with TRBD1. This TCR derives from a young man in good health and CMV-seronegative. CDR3 amino acids: CASSLAPGQGSREQYF. CDR3 coding DNA: TGTGCCAGCAGTTTAGCCCCGGGACAGGGTAGTAGGGAGCAGTACTTC.